This TCR beta chain stems from a study of T cell responses to AZD1222 COVID-19 vaccine. The method was immunoSEQ multiplex PCR; TCRdb's version includes in-frame clones alone and lacks a portion of them. The sample lists some 160,000 clones, about 92% occurring once. The CDR3 runs 15 residues. Looked up from germline, CDR1 is GTSNPN and CDR2 is SVGIG (reference sequence). The ends lost 3 bases at V and 3 bases at J; junction bases unmatched: 11. The TCR sequence derives from an adult in good health. J is TRBJ2-7 and V is TRBV30, with 7 bases fitting TRBD1. The sample here was peripheral blood, taken on day 0 of AZD1222 vaccination. As DNA, the CDR3 is TGTGCCTGGAGCCCAAGGGACAGACCACACTACGAGCAGTACTTC. Translation: CAWSPRDRPHYEQYF.